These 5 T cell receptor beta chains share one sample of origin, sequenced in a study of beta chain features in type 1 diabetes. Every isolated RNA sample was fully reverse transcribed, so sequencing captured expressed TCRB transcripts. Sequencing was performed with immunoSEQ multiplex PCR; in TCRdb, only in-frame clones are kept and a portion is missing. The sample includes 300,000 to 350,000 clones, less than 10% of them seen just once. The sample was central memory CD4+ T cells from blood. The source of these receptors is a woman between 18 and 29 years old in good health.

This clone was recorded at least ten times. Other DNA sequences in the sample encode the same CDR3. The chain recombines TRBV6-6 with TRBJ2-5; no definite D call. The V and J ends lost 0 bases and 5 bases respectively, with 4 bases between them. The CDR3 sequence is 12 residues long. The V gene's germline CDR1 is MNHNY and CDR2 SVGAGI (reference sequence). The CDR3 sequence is CASSYSGETQYF. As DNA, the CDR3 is TGTGCCAGCAGTTACTCGGGGGAGACCCAGTACTTC.

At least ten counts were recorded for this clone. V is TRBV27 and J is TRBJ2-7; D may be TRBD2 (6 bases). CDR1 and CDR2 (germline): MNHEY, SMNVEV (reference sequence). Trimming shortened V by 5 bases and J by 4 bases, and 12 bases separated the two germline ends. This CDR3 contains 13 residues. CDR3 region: CASSHIGGYEQYF. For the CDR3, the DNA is TGTGCCAGCAGTCATATCGGAGGGTACGAGCAGTACTTC.

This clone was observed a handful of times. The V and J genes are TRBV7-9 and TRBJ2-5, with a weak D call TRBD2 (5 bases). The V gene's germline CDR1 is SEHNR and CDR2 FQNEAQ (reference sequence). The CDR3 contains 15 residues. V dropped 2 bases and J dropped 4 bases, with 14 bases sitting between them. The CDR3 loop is CASSLNGVFGETQYF. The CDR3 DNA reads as TGTGCCAGCAGCTTAAACGGGGTGTTCGGAGAGACCCAGTACTTC.

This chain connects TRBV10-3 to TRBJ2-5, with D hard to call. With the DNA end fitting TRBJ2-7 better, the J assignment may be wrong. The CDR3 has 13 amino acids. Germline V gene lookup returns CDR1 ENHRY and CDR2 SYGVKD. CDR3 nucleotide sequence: TGTGCCACCGTCGGCGCACCGAACTACGAGCAGTACTTC. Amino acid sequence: CATVGAPNYEQYF.

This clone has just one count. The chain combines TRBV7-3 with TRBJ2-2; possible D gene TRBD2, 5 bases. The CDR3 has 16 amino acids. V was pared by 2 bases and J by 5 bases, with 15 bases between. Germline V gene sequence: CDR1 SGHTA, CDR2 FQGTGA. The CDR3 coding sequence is TGTGCCAGCAGCTTAGGTTTAGAGGGCGAAACCGGGGAGCTGTTTTTT. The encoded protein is CASSLGLEGETGELFF.